This TCR beta chain was obtained from a study of blood T cell repertoires in COVID-19. On the study more broadly: Whether acute or convalescent, the COVID-19 samples came from the United States, Italy and Spain. T cells, B-cell-depleted T cells, or PBMCs supplied cDNA or gDNA.

As originally analysed: Quantification of nucleated cells was approximated via reference gene primer amplification. Sequencing used immunoSEQ multiplex PCR; TCRdb keeps in-frame clones, though not all of them. That table furnishes V, J and clone size, whereas the DNA furnished D and trimming. Among some 120,000 clones listed, about 88% were seen once. The CDR3 sequence is 15 residues long. Trimming took off 2 bases at V and 6 bases at J, with 17 bases between the two ends. Germline loops: CDR1 SGHTS, CDR2 YDEGEE. V and J are TRBV5-8 and TRBJ1-2; tentatively, D is TRBD1 (5 bases). The sample consisted of peripheral blood. The sequence was collected from a human donor in a cohort sampled during active COVID-19. CDR3 amino acids: CASSFYQSGGDGYTF. CDR3 in DNA: TGTGCCAGCAGCTTTTACCAATCCGGGGGTGATGGCTACACCTTC.